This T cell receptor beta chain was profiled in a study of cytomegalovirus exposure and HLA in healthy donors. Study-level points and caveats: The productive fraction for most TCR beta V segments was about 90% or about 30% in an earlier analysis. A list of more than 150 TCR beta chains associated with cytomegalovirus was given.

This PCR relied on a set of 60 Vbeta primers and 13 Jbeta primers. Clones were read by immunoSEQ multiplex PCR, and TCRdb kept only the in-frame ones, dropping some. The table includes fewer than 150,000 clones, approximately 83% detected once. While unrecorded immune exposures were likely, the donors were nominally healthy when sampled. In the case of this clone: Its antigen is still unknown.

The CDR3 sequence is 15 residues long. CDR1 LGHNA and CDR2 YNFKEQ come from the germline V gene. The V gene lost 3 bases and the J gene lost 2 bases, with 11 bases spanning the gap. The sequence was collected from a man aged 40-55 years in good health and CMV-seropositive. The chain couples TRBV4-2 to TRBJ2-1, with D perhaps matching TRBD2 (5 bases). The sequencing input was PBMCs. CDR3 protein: CASSQGEGPYNEQFF. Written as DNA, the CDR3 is TGTGCCAGCAGCCAGGGCGAGGGCCCCTACAATGAGCAGTTCTTC.